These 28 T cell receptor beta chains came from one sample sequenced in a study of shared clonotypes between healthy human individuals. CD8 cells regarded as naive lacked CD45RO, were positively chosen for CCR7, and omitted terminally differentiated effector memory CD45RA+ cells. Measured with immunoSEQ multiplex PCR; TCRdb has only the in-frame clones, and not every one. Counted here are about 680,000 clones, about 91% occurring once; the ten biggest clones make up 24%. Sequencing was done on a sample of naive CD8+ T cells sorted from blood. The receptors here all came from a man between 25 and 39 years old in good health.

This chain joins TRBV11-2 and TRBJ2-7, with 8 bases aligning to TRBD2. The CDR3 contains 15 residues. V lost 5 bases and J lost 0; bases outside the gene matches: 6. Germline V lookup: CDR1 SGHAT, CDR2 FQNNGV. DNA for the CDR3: TGTGCCAGCAGCAGACGAGCGGGAGCCTCCTACGAGCAGTACTTC. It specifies CASSRRAGASYEQYF.

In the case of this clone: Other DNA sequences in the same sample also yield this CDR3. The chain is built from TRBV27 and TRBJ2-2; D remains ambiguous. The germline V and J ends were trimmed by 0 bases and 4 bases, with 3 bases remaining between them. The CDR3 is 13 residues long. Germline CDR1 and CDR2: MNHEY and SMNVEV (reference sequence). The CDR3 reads CASSLSPTGELFF. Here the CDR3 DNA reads TGTGCCAGCAGTTTATCCCCCACCGGGGAGCTGTTTTTT.

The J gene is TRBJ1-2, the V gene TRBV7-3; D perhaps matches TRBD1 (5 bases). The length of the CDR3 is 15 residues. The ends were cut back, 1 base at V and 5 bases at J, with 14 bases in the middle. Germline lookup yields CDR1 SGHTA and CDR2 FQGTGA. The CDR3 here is CASSLNPGLGYGYTF. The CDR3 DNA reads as TGTGCCAGCAGCTTAAACCCAGGGTTGGGTTATGGCTACACCTTC.

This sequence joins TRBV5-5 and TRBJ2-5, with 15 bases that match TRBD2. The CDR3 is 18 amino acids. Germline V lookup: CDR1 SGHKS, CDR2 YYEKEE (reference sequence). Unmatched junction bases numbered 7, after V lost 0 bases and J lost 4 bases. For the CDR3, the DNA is TGTGCCAGCAGCTTGGGGACTAGCGGGAGGGCTTTTGGAGAGACCCAGTACTTC. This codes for CASSLGTSGRAFGETQYF.

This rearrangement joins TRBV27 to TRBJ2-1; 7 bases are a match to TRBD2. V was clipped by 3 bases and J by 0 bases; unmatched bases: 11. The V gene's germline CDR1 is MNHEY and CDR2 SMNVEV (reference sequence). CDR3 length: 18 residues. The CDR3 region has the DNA TGTGCCAGCAGTTTTAAATTGGTAGCGGGCGCCTCCTACAATGAGCAGTTCTTC. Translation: CASSFKLVAGASYNEQFF.

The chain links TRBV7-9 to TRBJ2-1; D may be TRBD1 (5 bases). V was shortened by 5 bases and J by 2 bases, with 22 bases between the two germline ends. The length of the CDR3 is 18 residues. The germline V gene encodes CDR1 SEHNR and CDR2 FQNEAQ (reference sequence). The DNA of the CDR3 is TGTGCCAGCAGCCTCCCGCCTGGGGCTACCAGAGCCTACAATGAGCAGTTCTTC. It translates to CASSLPPGATRAYNEQFF.

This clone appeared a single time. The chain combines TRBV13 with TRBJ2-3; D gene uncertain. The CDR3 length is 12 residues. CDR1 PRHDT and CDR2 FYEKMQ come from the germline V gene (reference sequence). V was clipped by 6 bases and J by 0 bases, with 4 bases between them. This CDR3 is CASRQSTDTQYF. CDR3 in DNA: TGTGCCAGCAGACAGAGCACAGATACGCAGTATTTT.

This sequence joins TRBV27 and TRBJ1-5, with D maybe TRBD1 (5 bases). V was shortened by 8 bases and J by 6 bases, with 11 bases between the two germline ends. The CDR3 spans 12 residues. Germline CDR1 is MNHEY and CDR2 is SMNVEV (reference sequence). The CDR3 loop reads CASSQGGQPQHF. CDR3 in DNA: TGTGCCAGCTCTCAGGGAGGTCAGCCCCAGCATTTT.

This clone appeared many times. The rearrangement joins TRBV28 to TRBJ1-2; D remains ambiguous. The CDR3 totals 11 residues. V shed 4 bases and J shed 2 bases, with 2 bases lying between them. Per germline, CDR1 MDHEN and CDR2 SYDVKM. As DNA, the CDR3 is TGTGCCAGCAGTTGGAACTATGGCTACACCTTC. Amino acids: CASSWNYGYTF.

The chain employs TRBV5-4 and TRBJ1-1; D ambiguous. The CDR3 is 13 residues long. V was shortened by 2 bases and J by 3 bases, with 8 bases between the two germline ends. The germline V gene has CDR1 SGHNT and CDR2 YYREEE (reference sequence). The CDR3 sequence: CASSLESDTEAFF. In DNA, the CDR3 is TGTGCCAGCAGCTTAGAAAGCGACACTGAAGCTTTCTTT.

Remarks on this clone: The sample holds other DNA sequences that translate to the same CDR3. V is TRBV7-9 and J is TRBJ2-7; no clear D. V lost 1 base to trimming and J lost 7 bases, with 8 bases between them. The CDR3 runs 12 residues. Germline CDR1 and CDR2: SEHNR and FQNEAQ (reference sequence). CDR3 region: CASSLGSVEQYF. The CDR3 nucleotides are TGTGCCAGCAGCTTAGGGAGTGTGGAGCAGTACTTC.

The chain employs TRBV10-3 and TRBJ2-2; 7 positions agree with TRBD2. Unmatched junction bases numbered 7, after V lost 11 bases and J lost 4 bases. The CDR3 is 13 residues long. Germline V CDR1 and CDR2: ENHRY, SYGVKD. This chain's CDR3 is CASSSGSTGELFF. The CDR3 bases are TGTGCCTCCTCTAGCGGTTCCACCGGGGAGCTGTTTTTT.

The CDR3, as DNA: TGTGCCAGCAGCTTATATGGGTGGCGGATGAACACTGAAGCTTTCTTT. The encoded protein is CASSLYGWRMNTEAFF. The gene calls are TRBV11-2 and TRBJ1-1; D not certain. The germline V gene encodes CDR1 SGHAT and CDR2 FQNNGV. The V end was cut by 2 bases, the J end by 0 bases, with 13 bases between. This CDR3 is 16 amino acids long. Using reference TRBV11-2 and TRBJ1-1 for the parts outside the CDR3, the full variable domain is EAGVAQSPRYKIIEKRQSVAFWCNPISGHATLYWYQQILGQGPKLLIQFQNNGVVDDSQLPKDRFSAERLKGVDSTLKIQPAKLEDSAVYLCASSLYGWRMNTEAFFGQGTRLTVV.

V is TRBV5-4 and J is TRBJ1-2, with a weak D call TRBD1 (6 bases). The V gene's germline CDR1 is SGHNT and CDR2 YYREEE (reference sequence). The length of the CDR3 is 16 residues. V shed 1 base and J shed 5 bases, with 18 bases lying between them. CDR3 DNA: TGTGCCAGCAGCTTGTTCGACAGGCTGTTTTTTTATGGCTACACCTTC. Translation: CASSLFDRLFFYGYTF.

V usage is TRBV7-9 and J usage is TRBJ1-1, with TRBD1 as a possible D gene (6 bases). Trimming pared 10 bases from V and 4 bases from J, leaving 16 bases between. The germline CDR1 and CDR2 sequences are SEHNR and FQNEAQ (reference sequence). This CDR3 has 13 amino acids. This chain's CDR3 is CATRRGTVTEAFF. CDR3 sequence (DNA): TGTGCCACCCGGAGGGGGACGGTCACTGAAGCTTTCTTT.

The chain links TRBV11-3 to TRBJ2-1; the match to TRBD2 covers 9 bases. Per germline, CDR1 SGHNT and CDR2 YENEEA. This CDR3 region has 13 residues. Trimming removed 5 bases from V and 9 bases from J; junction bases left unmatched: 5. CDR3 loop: CASSPFSGSEQFF. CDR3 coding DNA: TGTGCCAGCAGCCCATTTAGCGGGAGTGAGCAGTTCTTC.

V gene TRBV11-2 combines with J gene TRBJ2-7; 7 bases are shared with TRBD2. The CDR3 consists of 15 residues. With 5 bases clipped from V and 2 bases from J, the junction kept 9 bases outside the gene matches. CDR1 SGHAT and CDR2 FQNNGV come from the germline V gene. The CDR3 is CASSVGGDAPYEQYF. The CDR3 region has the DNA TGTGCCAGCAGCGTTGGGGGGGACGCCCCCTACGAGCAGTACTTC.

CDR3 amino acids: CASRSDRGNEQYF. The DNA of the CDR3 is TGTGCCAGCAGATCGGACAGGGGAAACGAGCAGTACTTC. The chain combines TRBV25-1 with TRBJ2-7; 9 nucleotides match TRBD1. The CDR3 totals 13 residues. The V segment lost 6 bases and the J segment 5 bases; nucleotides outside the gene matches: 5. From germline, CDR1 is MGHDK and CDR2 SYGVNS.

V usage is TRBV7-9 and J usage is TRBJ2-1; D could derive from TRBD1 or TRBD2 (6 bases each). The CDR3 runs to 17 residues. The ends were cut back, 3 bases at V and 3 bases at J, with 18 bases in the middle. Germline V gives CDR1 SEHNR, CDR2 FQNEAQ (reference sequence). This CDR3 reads CASSFSGGARGYNEQFF. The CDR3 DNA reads TGTGCCAGCAGCTTCTCGGGCGGGGCCAGGGGCTACAATGAGCAGTTCTTC. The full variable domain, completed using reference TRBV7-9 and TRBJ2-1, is DTGVSQNPRHKITKRGQNVTFRCDPISEHNRLYWYRQTLGQGPEFLTYFQNEAQLEKSRLLSDRFSAERPKGSFSTLEIQRTEQGDSAMYLCASSFSGGARGYNEQFFGPGTRLTVL.

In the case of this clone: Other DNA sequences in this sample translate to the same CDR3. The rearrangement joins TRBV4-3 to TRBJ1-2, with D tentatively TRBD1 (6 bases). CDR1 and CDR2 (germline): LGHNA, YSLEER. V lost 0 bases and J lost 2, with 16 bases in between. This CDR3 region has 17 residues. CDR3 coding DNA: TGCGCCAGCAGCCAAGATTGGGAGGGGGGCGCCAACTATGGCTACACCTTC. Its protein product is CASSQDWEGGANYGYTF.

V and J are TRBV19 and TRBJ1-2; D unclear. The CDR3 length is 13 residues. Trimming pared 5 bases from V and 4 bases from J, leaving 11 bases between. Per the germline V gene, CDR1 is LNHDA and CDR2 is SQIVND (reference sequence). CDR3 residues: CASSLTSSYGYTF. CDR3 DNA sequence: TGTGCCAGTAGTCTGACATCCAGCTATGGCTACACCTTC.

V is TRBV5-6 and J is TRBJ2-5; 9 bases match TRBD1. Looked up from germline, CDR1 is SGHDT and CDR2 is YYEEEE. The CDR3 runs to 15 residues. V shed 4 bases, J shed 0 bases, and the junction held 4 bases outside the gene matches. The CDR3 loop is CASSPGTGYQETQYF. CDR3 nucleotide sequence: TGTGCCAGCAGCCCCGGGACAGGGTACCAAGAGACCCAGTACTTC.

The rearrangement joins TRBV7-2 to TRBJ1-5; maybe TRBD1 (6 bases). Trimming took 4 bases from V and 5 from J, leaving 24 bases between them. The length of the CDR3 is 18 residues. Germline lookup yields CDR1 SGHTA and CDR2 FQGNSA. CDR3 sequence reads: CASSSGPTGGGAYQPQHF. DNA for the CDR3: TGTGCCAGCAGCTCCGGGCCAACCGGCGGGGGCGCGTATCAGCCCCAGCATTTT.

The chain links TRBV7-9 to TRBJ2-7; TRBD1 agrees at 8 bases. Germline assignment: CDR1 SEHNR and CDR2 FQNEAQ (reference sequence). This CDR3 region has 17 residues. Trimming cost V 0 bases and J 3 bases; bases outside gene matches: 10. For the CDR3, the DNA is TGTGCCAGCAGCTTAGCGCTTTTGGGACAGGACTTCTACGAGCAGTACTTC. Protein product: CASSLALLGQDFYEQYF.

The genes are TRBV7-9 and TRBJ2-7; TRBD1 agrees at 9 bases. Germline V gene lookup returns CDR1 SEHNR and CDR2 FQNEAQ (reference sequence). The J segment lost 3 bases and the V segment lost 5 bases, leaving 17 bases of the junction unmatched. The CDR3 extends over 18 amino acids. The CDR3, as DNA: TGTGCCAGCAGCGCGGGACAGGGAGGCGTTGGGGGATACTACGAGCAGTACTTC. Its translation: CASSAGQGGVGGYYEQYF.

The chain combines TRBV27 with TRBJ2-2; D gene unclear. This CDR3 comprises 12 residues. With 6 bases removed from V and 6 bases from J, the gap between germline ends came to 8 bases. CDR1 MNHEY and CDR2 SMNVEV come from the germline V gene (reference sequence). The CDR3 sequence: CASSPNPGELFF. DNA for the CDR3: TGTGCCAGCAGCCCCAACCCCGGGGAGCTGTTTTTT.

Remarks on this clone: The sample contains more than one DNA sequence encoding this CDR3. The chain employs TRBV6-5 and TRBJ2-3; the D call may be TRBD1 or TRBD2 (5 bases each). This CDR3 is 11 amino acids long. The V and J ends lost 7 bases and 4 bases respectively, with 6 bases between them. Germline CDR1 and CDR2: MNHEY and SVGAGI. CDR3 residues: CASMGADTQYF. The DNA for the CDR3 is TGTGCCAGCATGGGGGCAGATACGCAGTATTTT.

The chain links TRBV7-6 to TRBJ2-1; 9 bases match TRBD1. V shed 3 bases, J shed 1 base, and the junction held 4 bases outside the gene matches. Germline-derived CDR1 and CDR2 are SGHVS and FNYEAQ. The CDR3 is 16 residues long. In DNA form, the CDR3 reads TGTGCCAGCAGCTTTACAGGGGGCTTTTCCTACAATGAGCAGTTCTTC. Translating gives CASSFTGGFSYNEQFF.